Each of the 21 T cell receptor beta chains below was sequenced from the same sample in a study of T cells in Graves' hyperthyroidism and ophthalmopathy. The CDR3 regions of TCR beta were amplified from RNA transcripts. The HTBI primer set was used in a first-round RT-PCR of the TCR CDR3. TCRdb passed the multiplex PCR reads through MiXCR, listing each CDR3 protein once. The sample has about 560,000 distinct CDR3 sequences, roughly 17% seen once. The source material was blood. The receptors come from a woman under 30 with Graves' hyperthyroidism.

J is TRBJ1-4 and V is TRBV5-5; tentatively, D is TRBD1 (6 bases). V lost 4 bases, J lost 8 bases, and 21 bases lay in between. The CDR3 sequence is 16 residues long. In germline, CDR1 is SGHKS, CDR2 YYEKEE (reference sequence). The DNA for the CDR3 is TGTGCCAGCAGCCTACTGACAGGAATCATCGGGGAAAAACTGTTTTTT. Its protein is CASSLLTGIIGEKLFF.

In this sample, this clonotype turned up many times. The genes are TRBV7-9 and TRBJ2-7; possibly TRBD2 for D (6 bases). This CDR3 region has 16 residues. CDR1 and CDR2 from the germline V gene are SEHNR and FQNEAQ (reference sequence). The V end lost 0 bases, the J end lost 3 bases, and 15 bases lay between the germline ends. This CDR3 reads CASSLAAVAGNYEQYF. The DNA for the CDR3 is TGTGCCAGCAGCTTAGCTGCGGTGGCGGGAAACTACGAGCAGTACTTC.

The chain recombines TRBV30 with TRBJ2-1; no definite D call. The J call may be mistaken, given a closer DNA end match to TRBJ2-7. The CDR3 runs to 14 residues. CDR1 and CDR2 (germline): GTSNPN, SVGIG (reference sequence). CDR3 nucleotide sequence: TGTGCCTGGAGTGTAGGGCTAGAGCTGAATGAGCAGTACTTC. Amino acid sequence: CAWSVGLELNEQYF.

The rearrangement joins TRBV7-6 to TRBJ1-4; D unresolved. Trimming cost V 5 bases and J 5 bases, with 15 bases left between them. Germline V gives CDR1 SGHVS, CDR2 FNYEAQ. This CDR3 region has 15 residues. DNA for the CDR3: TGTGCCAGCAGCCCCAGACAAAGAAAAAATGAAAAACTGTTTTTT. It codes for CASSPRQRKNEKLFF.

Comments on this clonotype: A read error may account for a junction end that differs from germline. The genes are TRBV9 and TRBJ2-3, with 7 bases that match TRBD2. The CDR3 is 13 residues long. Germline V lookup: CDR1 SGDLS, CDR2 YYNGEE. CDR3: CASGVTSPDTQYF. The CDR3 nucleotides are TGTGCCAGCGGCGTGACTAGCCCAGATACGCAGTATTTT.

This clonotype was counted ten times or more. The chain links TRBV6-1 to TRBJ2-1; D gene ambiguous. This CDR3 has 12 residues. Germline V lookup: CDR1 MNHNS, CDR2 SASEGT. V shed 1 base and J shed 9 bases, with 7 bases lying between them. The CDR3 region is CASSEVGREQFF. In DNA form, the CDR3 reads TGTGCCAGCAGTGAAGTTGGGCGTGAGCAGTTCTTC.

This clonotype appeared many times. The chain is built from TRBV30 and TRBJ1-1; D not resolved. Germline CDR1 and CDR2: GTSNPN and SVGIG (reference sequence). The CDR3 is made up of 15 amino acids. V was pared by 7 bases and J by 1 base, with 19 bases between. CDR3 amino acids: CASRVGGRKNTEAFF. CDR3 nucleotide sequence: TGTGCCTCCCGAGTGGGTGGACGGAAGAACACTGAAGCTTTCTTT. The variable domain in full, with the rest retrieved from reference TRBV30 and TRBJ1-1, is SQTIHQWPATLVQPVGSPLSLECTVEGTSNPNLYWYRQAAGRGLQLLFYSVGIGQISSEVPQNLSASRPQDRQFILSSKKLLLSDSGFYLCASRVGGRKNTEAFFGQGTRLTVV.

The chain employs TRBV7-3 and TRBJ2-1; D gene uncertain. The length of the CDR3 is 13 residues. V was cut by 4 bases and J by 5 bases, with 9 bases left in between. Germline V lookup: CDR1 SGHTA, CDR2 FQGTGA. The CDR3, as DNA: TGTGCCAGCAGCTCTTCTAGGGACAATGAGCAGTTCTTC. Translating gives CASSSSRDNEQFF.

This clonotype occurred many times. The CDR3 sequence: CASSGPRGRNYGYTF. In nucleotides, the CDR3 is TGCGCCAGCAGCGGACCCAGGGGGAGGAACTATGGCTACACCTTC. The V call is TRBV5-1, the J call TRBJ1-2; 7 positions match TRBD1. The CDR3 loop spans 15 amino acids. Germline CDR1 SGHRS, CDR2 YFSETQ. V lost 4 bases to trimming and J lost 2 bases; unmatched junction nucleotides: 8.

The chain is built from TRBV20-1 and TRBJ2-7; 10 nucleotides line up with TRBD2. The CDR3 is 14 residues long. V lost 8 bases to trimming and J lost 2 bases; unmatched junction nucleotides: 9. Germline assignment: CDR1 DFQATT and CDR2 SNEGSKA (reference sequence). DNA of the CDR3: TGCAGTCTCCCTAGCGGGAGAACCCCCTACGAGCAGTACTTC. This gives the protein CSLPSGRTPYEQYF.

This clonotype has at least ten counts. The chain combines TRBV20-1 with TRBJ2-1; 8 bases agree with TRBD2. The CDR3 runs to 16 residues. In germline, CDR1 is DFQATT, CDR2 SNEGSKA (reference sequence). The trim removed 1 base at V and 1 base at J, leaving 6 bases unmatched. In DNA form, the CDR3 reads TGCAGTGCTAGAGGGGCGCGGGAGGCGTCCTACAATGAGCAGTTCTTC. It specifies CSARGAREASYNEQFF.

This clonotype occurred many times. The CDR3 spells CASRRDGARQETQYF. The CDR3 nucleotides read TGTGCCAGCAGAAGGGACGGGGCGCGCCAAGAGACCCAGTACTTC. V gene TRBV11-2 combines with J gene TRBJ2-5; D possibly uses TRBD1 or TRBD2 (5 bases each). This CDR3 region has 15 residues. Trimming took 6 bases from V and 1 from J, leaving 15 bases between them. Germline CDR1 and CDR2: SGHAT and FQNNGV.

Of note for this clonotype: This may arise from a read error, as a much more abundant clone is one base away. The gene calls are TRBV2 and TRBJ1-6, with TRBD1 identical over 10 bases. The CDR3 extends over 15 amino acids. The germline V gene encodes CDR1 SNHLY and CDR2 FYNNEI. The CDR3, as DNA: TGTGCCAACAGTGATGAGACAGGGGGCGGTTCACCCCTCCACTTT. Translated, it gives CANSDETGGGSPLHF.

This clonotype was counted a few times. The chain uses TRBV10-1 and TRBJ2-5; 7 nucleotides match TRBD1. The CDR3 spans 14 residues. Germline V gene sequence: CDR1 WNHNN, CDR2 SYGVQD (reference sequence). Trimming at V came to 3 bases and at J to 0 bases, leaving 1 base not matched to a gene. The DNA for the CDR3 is TGCGCCAGCAGTGAAGGGGGCGACCAAGAGACCCAGTACTTC. It specifies CASSEGGDQETQYF.

This clonotype was detected a few times. The chain couples TRBV7-9 to TRBJ2-3; TRBD1 matches at 7 bases. CDR1 and CDR2 (germline): SEHNR, FQNEAQ (reference sequence). Germline trimming cut 5 bases from V and 3 bases from J; bases unmatched to any gene: 8. The CDR3 covers 15 residues. The CDR3 reads CASSLNRGLTDTQYF. The CDR3 nucleotides are TGTGCCAGCAGCCTAAACAGGGGATTAACAGATACGCAGTATTTT.

At least ten counts were recorded for this clonotype. The rearrangement uses TRBV15 and TRBJ2-3; D gene uncertain. Germline V gives CDR1 LNHNV, CDR2 YYDKDF (reference sequence). CDR3 size: 14 residues. The germline V and J ends were trimmed by 0 bases and 4 bases, with 8 bases remaining between them. The DNA for the CDR3 is TGTGCCACCAGCAGAGATTCAGTTTCAGATACGCAGTATTTT. Translating it yields CATSRDSVSDTQYF.

This clonotype appeared a few times. J is TRBJ2-1 and V is TRBV4-1, with 7 bases that match TRBD2. Per the germline V gene, CDR1 is MGHRA and CDR2 is YSYEKL. The CDR3 spans 17 residues. The V segment lost 0 bases and the J segment 11 bases; nucleotides outside the gene matches: 16. The CDR3 is CASSQEDASGYTMKQFF. As DNA, the CDR3 is TGCGCCAGCAGCCAAGAAGATGCTAGCGGATATACAATGAAGCAGTTCTTC.

This clonotype was counted only a few times. The V and J genes are TRBV7-9 and TRBJ2-5, with D hard to call. Germline V gene data show CDR1 as SEHNR and CDR2 as FQNEAQ (reference sequence). Trimming removed 1 base from V and 0 bases from J, with 9 bases in between. The CDR3 is 15 residues long. The CDR3 sequence: CASSLGSADQETQYF. The CDR3 coding sequence is TGTGCCAGCAGCTTAGGTTCAGCAGACCAAGAGACCCAGTACTTC.

This clonotype was detected ten times or more. This chain links TRBV12-3 or TRBV12-4 with TRBJ1-5; weak D call: TRBD1 (5 bases). This CDR3 region has 16 residues. Between the trimmed V and J ends, which lost 3 bases and 0 bases, there was a span of 12 bases. The CDR3 DNA is TGTGCCAGCAGTTTCGGGCAGGGCCTTAGCAATCAGCCCCAGCATTTT. This codes for CASSFGQGLSNQPQHF.

This clonotype appeared many times. The V gene is TRBV19, the J gene TRBJ2-1; 14 bases match TRBD2. This CDR3 has 17 residues. The junction had 5 bases not matched to a gene; V was cut back by 7 bases and J by 0 bases. Germline V gene data show CDR1 as LNHDA and CDR2 as SQIVND (reference sequence). Here the CDR3 reads CASTGTSGRFSYNEQFF. CDR3 in DNA: TGTGCCAGTACCGGGACTAGCGGGAGATTCTCCTACAATGAGCAGTTCTTC.

J is TRBJ1-5 and V is TRBV19, with 7 bases aligning to TRBD1. Germline CDR1 and CDR2: LNHDA and SQIVND (reference sequence). After removal of 0 bases from V and 2 bases from J, the junction contained 7 bases not matched to a gene. The CDR3 runs to 17 residues. The CDR3: CASSIDRQGLGNQPQHF. As DNA, the CDR3 is TGTGCCAGTAGTATAGACCGACAGGGTTTGGGCAATCAGCCCCAGCATTTT.